The next 18 T cell receptor beta chains were all read from a single sample in a study of cytomegalovirus exposure and HLA in healthy donors. Researchers ran the PCR with 60 Vbeta and 13 Jbeta primers. The table came from immunoSEQ multiplex PCR; TCRdb's copy has only in-frame clones and leaves some out. The sample records fewer than 85,000 clones, 60% to 85% being singletons. The specimen sequenced was PBMCs. These TCRs come from a male donor in good health and CMV-seropositive.

This clone came up a few times. V usage is TRBV18 and J usage is TRBJ1-1, with TRBD1 matching 7 bases. The V and J ends lost 3 bases and 4 bases, in that order; junction bases with no gene match: 11. Per germline, CDR1 KGHSH and CDR2 LQKENI. The CDR3 length is 16 residues. CDR3 nucleotide sequence: TGTGCCAGCTCACCCAAGACAGGGTTTAGGTCCACTGAAGCTTTCTTT. Protein sequence: CASSPKTGFRSTEAFF.

The CDR3 DNA sequence: TGTGCCAGCAGCTTGGGACAGGCGAACACTGAAGCTTTCTTT. Translating gives CASSLGQANTEAFF. This chain joins TRBV5-4 and TRBJ1-1; TRBD1 is a possible D gene (6 bases). The CDR3 spans 14 residues. In germline, CDR1 is SGHNT, CDR2 YYREEE (reference sequence). V lost 0 bases to trimming and J lost 1 base, with 7 bases between them. The full variable domain, rest sourced from reference TRBV5-4 and TRBJ1-1, is ETGVTQSPTHLIKTRGQQVTLRCSSQSGHNTVSWYQQALGQGPQFIFQYYREEENGRGNFPPRFSGLQFPNYSSELNVNALELDDSALYLCASSLGQANTEAFFGQGTRLTVV.

J is TRBJ2-5 and V is TRBV19, with no clear D. The CDR3 is 13 amino acids. Looked up from germline, CDR1 is LNHDA and CDR2 is SQIVND (reference sequence). With 4 bases removed from V and 4 bases from J, the gap between germline ends came to 10 bases. As DNA, the CDR3 is TGTGCCAGTAGTACGCGGAGCGCAGAGACCCAGTACTTC. Protein sequence: CASSTRSAETQYF.

The chain carries TRBV5-4 and TRBJ1-6; D perhaps matches TRBD1 (6 bases). V was shortened by 4 bases and J by 8 bases, with 10 bases between the two germline ends. Germline CDR1 SGHNT, CDR2 YYREEE (reference sequence). There are 13 residues in the CDR3. This CDR3 is CASSDAGDSPLHF. CDR3 nucleotide sequence: TGTGCCAGCAGCGACGCAGGGGATTCACCCCTCCACTTT.

Only a few counts were recorded for this clone. The genes are TRBV19 and TRBJ2-6; D ambiguous. Germline-derived CDR1 and CDR2 are LNHDA and SQIVND (reference sequence). The V end lost 3 bases, the J end lost 3 bases, and 3 bases lay between the germline ends. The CDR3 sequence is 13 residues long. DNA for the CDR3: TGTGCCAGTAGTATCGGTGGGGCCAACGTCCTGACTTTC. Its protein product is CASSIGGANVLTF.

The CDR3 loop reads CASSLGGDNEQFF. DNA for the CDR3: TGTGCCAGTAGTTTGGGGGGGGACAATGAGCAGTTCTTC. The rearrangement joins TRBV19 to TRBJ2-1; 7 positions match TRBD2. Trimming removed 5 bases from V and 5 bases from J; junction bases left unmatched: 3. Germline CDR1 LNHDA, CDR2 SQIVND (reference sequence). This CDR3 has 13 residues.

This chain links TRBV4-2 with TRBJ2-5; tentative D call: TRBD1 (6 bases). Germline CDR1 LGHNA, CDR2 YNFKEQ. V lost 1 base and J 2 bases, leaving 14 bases between the germline ends. CDR3 length: 16 amino acids. Written as DNA, the CDR3 is TGTGCCAGCAGCCAAGGGGGGCAGGCCACTCAAGAGACCCAGTACTTC. As protein: CASSQGGQATQETQYF.

This clone was seen just once. The chain combines TRBV18 with TRBJ1-1, with TRBD1 matching over 8 bases. Germline CDR1 KGHSH, CDR2 LQKENI. The V segment lost 6 bases and the J segment 5 bases; nucleotides outside the gene matches: 5. This CDR3 region has 13 residues. In DNA, the CDR3 is TGTGCCAGCTCTCGGACAGGGCGTACTGAAGCTTTCTTT. As protein: CASSRTGRTEAFF.

This rearrangement joins TRBV28 to TRBJ2-7; D ambiguous. V was trimmed by 6 bases and J by 2 bases, leaving 14 bases between them. Germline V gene sequence: CDR1 MDHEN, CDR2 SYDVKM. This CDR3 comprises 14 residues. CDR3 nucleotide sequence: TGTGCCAGCAGCTCCCCTAATAATCCCTACGAGCAGTACTTC. Encoded protein: CASSSPNNPYEQYF.

In nucleotides, the CDR3 is TGCGCCAGCAGCTCTAATAGCAATCAGCCCCAGCATTTT. It is translated as CASSSNSNQPQHF. The chain uses TRBV4-1 and TRBJ1-5, with D unresolved. The V gene's germline CDR1 is MGHRA and CDR2 YSYEKL. V gave up 5 bases and J gave up 0 bases, with 5 bases separating them. The CDR3 spans 13 residues.

This clone was seen only a few times. V usage is TRBV7-2 and J usage is TRBJ2-7, with 14 positions matching TRBD2. The CDR3 runs to 15 residues. V dropped 4 bases and J dropped 3; count of bases not matched to a gene: 2. Per germline, CDR1 SGHTA and CDR2 FQGNSA. CDR3 sequence: CASSSTSGRGYEQYF. DNA for the CDR3: TGTGCCAGCAGCTCGACTAGCGGGAGGGGCTACGAGCAGTACTTC.

The rearrangement uses TRBV30 and TRBJ1-1, with D tentatively TRBD1 (6 bases). The CDR3 sequence is 15 residues long. With 2 bases removed from V and 4 bases from J, the gap between germline ends came to 17 bases. Germline lookup yields CDR1 GTSNPN and CDR2 SVGIG (reference sequence). CDR3 in DNA: TGTGCCTGGAGTTTTTCGAAAGACAGGACCACTGAAGCTTTCTTT. This gives the protein CAWSFSKDRTTEAFF.

CDR3 in DNA: TGTGCCAGCCTGACTACTTACAATGAGCAGTTCTTC. This codes for CASLTTYNEQFF. The V call is TRBV28, the J call TRBJ2-1, with D possibly matching TRBD2 (5 bases). V was shortened by 8 bases and J by 4 bases, with 9 bases between the two germline ends. Germline-derived CDR1 and CDR2 are MDHEN and SYDVKM. The CDR3 consists of 12 residues.

The chain combines TRBV18 with TRBJ2-7, with 11 positions matching TRBD1. The CDR3 runs to 15 residues. J was trimmed by 6 bases and V by 0 bases; bases with no gene match: 4. In germline, CDR1 is KGHSH, CDR2 LQKENI. CDR3 coding DNA: TGTGCCAGCTCACCACCAGGGACAGGGGGTCTCGAGCAGTACTTC. It codes for CASSPPGTGGLEQYF.

This chain joins TRBV11-2 and TRBJ1-2; 12 nucleotides match TRBD1. Trimming cost V 3 bases and J 8 bases; bases outside gene matches: 7. CDR1 is SGHAT and CDR2 is FQNNGV in the germline V gene. This CDR3 comprises 15 residues. The CDR3 DNA reads as TGTGCCAGCAGCTTCCCGGGACAGGGGGCTGAGGGCTACACCTTC. Its protein is CASSFPGQGAEGYTF.

The chain is built from TRBV7-9 and TRBJ2-2; 11 bases are shared with TRBD1. Germline trimming cut 4 bases from V and 0 bases from J; bases unmatched to any gene: 10. Per germline, CDR1 SEHNR and CDR2 FQNEAQ (reference sequence). The CDR3 covers 19 residues. The CDR3 here is CASSSVPGTGGPNTGELFF. The CDR3 DNA reads TGTGCCAGCAGCTCCGTCCCCGGGACAGGGGGTCCGAACACCGGGGAGCTGTTTTTT.

The V call is TRBV19, the J call TRBJ2-7, with a possible D match to TRBD1 (6 bases). The CDR3 loop spans 16 amino acids. The germline V gene has CDR1 LNHDA and CDR2 SQIVND (reference sequence). Trimming removed 3 bases at V and 3 bases at J, with 18 bases between. CDR3 nucleotides: TGTGCCAGTAGTATGATAGCAGGGGCGCCTAACTACGAGCAGTACTTC. Translated, it gives CASSMIAGAPNYEQYF. Filled out from reference TRBV19 and TRBJ2-7, the complete variable domain reads DGGITQSPKYLFRKEGQNVTLSCEQNLNHDAMYWYRQDPGQGLRLIYYSQIVNDFQKGDIAEGYSVSREKKESFPLTVTSAQKNPTAFYLCASSMIAGAPNYEQYFGPGTRLTVT.

This clone was recorded only once. The chain carries TRBV5-6 and TRBJ2-2, with 7 bases matching TRBD1. Germline CDR1 SGHDT, CDR2 YYEEEE. This CDR3 contains 16 residues. V gave up 2 bases and J gave up 10 bases; unmatched junction bases: 14. The DNA for the CDR3 is TGTGCCAGCAGCTTTGGGCACAGGGGCGACGGAGAGGAGCTGTTTTTT. Translation gives CASSFGHRGDGEELFF.